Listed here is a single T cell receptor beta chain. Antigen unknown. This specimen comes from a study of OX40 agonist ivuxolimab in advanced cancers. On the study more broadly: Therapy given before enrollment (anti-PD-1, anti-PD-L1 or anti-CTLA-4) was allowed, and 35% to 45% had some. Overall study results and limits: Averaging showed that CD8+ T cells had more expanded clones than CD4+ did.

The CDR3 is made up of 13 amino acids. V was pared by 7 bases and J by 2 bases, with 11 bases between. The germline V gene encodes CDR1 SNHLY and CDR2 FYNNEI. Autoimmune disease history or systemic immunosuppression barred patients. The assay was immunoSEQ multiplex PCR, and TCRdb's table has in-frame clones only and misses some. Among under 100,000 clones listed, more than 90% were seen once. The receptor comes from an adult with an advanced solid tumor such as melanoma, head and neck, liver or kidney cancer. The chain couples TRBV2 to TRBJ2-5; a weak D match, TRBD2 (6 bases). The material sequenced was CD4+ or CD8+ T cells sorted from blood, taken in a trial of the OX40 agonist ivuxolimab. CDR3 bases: TGTGCCAGCACGGGAGCGAGACAAGAGACCCAGTACTTC. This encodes CASTGARQETQYF.